Below, 10 T cell receptor beta chains from the same sample are listed, as sequenced in a study of T-cell reconstitution after alpha-beta-depleted transplantation in children. A TCRbeta library incorporating unique molecular identifiers was prepared. TCRdb analysed the PCR reads with MiXCR anew, one entry per CDR3 protein. This repertoire shows 150,000 to 200,000 distinct CDR3 sequences, roughly 6.8% found once; its top ten account for 3% to 3.5%. The starting material was PBMCs from the stem cell graft donor, obtained from the stem cell graft. The receptors originated from a human donor who donated a stem cell graft to a child with Wiskott-Aldrich syndrome.

This clonotype has ten or more counts. J is TRBJ2-5 and V is TRBV5-1; 10 bases fit TRBD1. This CDR3 is built from 15 residues. Germline values: CDR1 SGHRS, CDR2 YFSETQ. With 4 bases clipped from V and 6 bases from J, the junction kept 9 bases outside the gene matches. CDR3 coding DNA: TGCGCCAGCAGCCACGGGGGACAGGGGCGACAGACCCAGTACTTC. This encodes CASSHGGQGRQTQYF.

This clonotype came up many times. This chain uses TRBV20-1 with TRBJ1-3; D not resolved. Germline CDR1 DFQATT, CDR2 SNEGSKA (reference sequence). The CDR3 runs to 12 residues. The V gene lost 3 bases and the J gene lost 1 base, with 4 bases spanning the gap. The CDR3 DNA is TGCAGTGCTAGTTCTTCTGGAAACACCATATATTTT. Protein: CSASSSGNTIYF.

A few counts support this clonotype. The DNA of the CDR3 is TGTGCCAGCAGTTCAGAGCTCTACAATGAGCAGTTCTTC. The encoded protein is CASSSELYNEQFF. The J gene is TRBJ2-1, the V gene TRBV7-2; D gene unclear. The CDR3 sequence is 13 residues long. Germline V gives CDR1 SGHTA, CDR2 FQGNSA. Trimming shortened V by 6 bases and J by 3 bases, and 9 bases separated the two germline ends. Full variable domain (missing parts from reference TRBV7-2 and TRBJ2-1): GAGVSQSPSNKVTEKGKDVELRCDPISGHTALYWYRQSLGQGLEFLIYFQGNSAPDKSGLPSDRFSAERTGGSVSTLTIQRTQQEDSAVYLCASSSELYNEQFFGPGTRLTVL.

The chain is built from TRBV18 and TRBJ1-4, with a possible D match to TRBD1 (6 bases). Trimming stripped 0 bases from V and 6 bases from J, with 14 bases between. Per the germline V gene, CDR1 is KGHSH and CDR2 is LQKENI. The CDR3 extends over 16 amino acids. The CDR3 nucleotides are TGTGCCAGCTCACCACCGGGGGGCCTACGGGATGAAAAACTGTTTTTT. This gives the protein CASSPPGGLRDEKLFF.

This clonotype was seen ten or more times. The chain has TRBV6-1 and TRBJ2-2; 12 nucleotides align to TRBD2. The trim removed 2 bases at V and 7 bases at J, leaving 2 bases unmatched. The germline CDR1 and CDR2 sequences are MNHNS and SASEGT. The CDR3 contains 15 residues. In DNA, the CDR3 is TGTGCCAGCAGTGAACTAGCGGGGGGGCACGGGGAGCTGTTTTTT. Its translation is CASSELAGGHGELFF.

This clonotype has at least ten counts. The gene calls are TRBV29-1 and TRBJ2-1; TRBD1 or TRBD2 may be the D gene (6 bases each). V lost 8 bases and J 5 bases, leaving 19 bases between the germline ends. CDR3 length equals 14 residues. CDR1 and CDR2 (germline): SQVTM, ANQGSEA. Here the CDR3 reads CSSYRRGTNNEQFF. In nucleotides, the CDR3 is TGCAGCTCCTACAGGAGGGGGACCAACAATGAGCAGTTCTTC.

This clonotype came up a few times. The rearrangement links TRBV23-1 to TRBJ2-7, with D possibly TRBD1 on 6 matching bases. TRBV23-1 has ORF status, its function being uncertain. The V end lost 0 bases, the J end lost 5 bases, and 11 bases lay between the germline ends. CDR3 length: 14 amino acids. The CDR3 sequence: CASSQSEQGDEQYF. CDR3 nucleotides: TGCGCCAGCAGTCAATCGGAACAGGGCGACGAGCAGTACTTC.

This clonotype appeared many times. The chain employs TRBV12-3 or TRBV12-4 and TRBJ2-2, with TRBD1 identical over 11 bases. This CDR3 spans 15 amino acids. J gave up 7 bases and V 5 bases, and 6 bases lay outside the gene matches. CDR3 coding DNA: TGTGCCAGCAGTCCGATCGGGACAGGGGGCGGGGAGCTGTTTTTT. This codes for CASSPIGTGGGELFF.

This clonotype was found a few times. The rearrangement uses TRBV18 and TRBJ1-4; 7 bases are shared with TRBD1. The CDR3 is 16 residues long. Germline loops: CDR1 KGHSH, CDR2 LQKENI. Trimming removed 0 bases from V and 3 bases from J; junction bases left unmatched: 4. This CDR3 reads CASSPPNRGSNEKLFF. The CDR3 region has the DNA TGTGCCAGCTCACCACCTAACAGGGGTTCTAATGAAAAACTGTTTTTT.

This clonotype was detected many times. The chain recombines TRBV7-9 with TRBJ2-5; D unclear. V lost 5 bases and J lost 2, with 18 bases in between. The CDR3 has 16 residues. Germline V gives CDR1 SEHNR, CDR2 FQNEAQ (reference sequence). CDR3 sequence reads: CASSDTSGIRQETQYF. The DNA of the CDR3 is TGTGCCAGCAGCGACACGAGTGGGATTCGTCAAGAGACCCAGTACTTC.